Presented here are 21 T cell receptor beta chains from one specimen sequenced in a study of radiotherapy plus CTLA-4 blockade in lung cancer (dated by TCRdb to the late 2010s). Libraries came from the immunoSEQ multiplex PCR assay. Drawn from immuneACCESS, this table holds only the in-frame rearrangements with V and J called that TCRdb kept. Clones are partly lost; checked studies trace under half to an unresolved V gene and leave the rest unexplained. The sample table lists 65,000 to 85,000 clones, around 76% of them with a count of one. Of the sample, approximately 16% is held by the ten largest clones. The sample here was peripheral blood, taken from a patient treated with radiotherapy plus ipilimumab. The origin of the receptors is a human donor with non-small cell lung cancer whose response to radiotherapy plus ipilimumab could not be evaluated. Some clones in this sample may be carry-over from other donors' samples.

This sequence joins TRBV27 and TRBJ2-5, with 10 bases that match TRBD2. This CDR3 is 15 amino acids long. J lost 4 bases, V lost 3 bases, and 5 bases had no gene match. CDR1 MNHEY and CDR2 SMNVEV come from the germline V gene (reference sequence). The CDR3 coding sequence is TGTGCCAGCAGTTTCGCTAGCGGGGGAGGAGAGACCCAGTACTTC. The encoded protein is CASSFASGGGETQYF.

The chain is built from TRBV5-1 and TRBJ1-1, with D unresolved. Trimming pared 0 bases from V and 0 bases from J, leaving 6 bases between. Germline V CDR1 and CDR2: SGHRS, YFSETQ. There are 14 residues in the CDR3. The CDR3: CASSLDGLNTEAFF. The CDR3 DNA reads TGCGCCAGCAGCTTGGATGGCTTGAACACTGAAGCTTTCTTT.

The genes are TRBV5-5 and TRBJ2-5; 7 bases match TRBD1. The germline CDR1 and CDR2 sequences are SGHKS and YYEKEE (reference sequence). This CDR3 has 14 residues. J lost 4 bases, V lost 6 bases, and 9 bases had no gene match. The CDR3 nucleotides read TGTGCCAGCACATCCGGGACAGTGGGAGAGACCCAGTACTTC. As protein: CASTSGTVGETQYF. Full variable domain (remainder filled in from reference TRBV5-5 and TRBJ2-5): DAGVTQSPTHLIKTRGQQVTLRCSPISGHKSVSWYQQVLGQGPQFIFQYYEKEERGRGNFPDRFSARQFPNYSSELNVNALLLGDSALYLCASTSGTVGETQYFGPGTRLLVL.

The rearrangement joins TRBV6-6 to TRBJ2-7, with TRBD2 matching 14 bases. Germline V gene lookup returns CDR1 MNHNY and CDR2 SVGAGI (reference sequence). V dropped 5 bases and J dropped 4; count of bases not matched to a gene: 7. The CDR3 runs to 16 residues. In DNA, the CDR3 is TGTGCCAGCAGTCTGACTAGCGGGGGGGCCGGATACGAGCAGTACTTC. Translating gives CASSLTSGGAGYEQYF.

This clone was seen more than once but under ten times. The V and J genes are TRBV21-1 and TRBJ2-1; TRBD2, the table's D call, was not compared with the DNA. TRBV21-1 is deemed a pseudogene. The CDR3 length is 17 residues. The CDR3 sequence: CASRVGTDEESYNEQFF. The CDR3 bases are TGTGCCAGCAGAGTCGGGACTGACGAGGAGTCCTACAATGAGCAGTTCTTC.

The rearrangement joins TRBV7-9 to TRBJ2-7; 7 nucleotides align to TRBD1. Per germline, CDR1 SEHNR and CDR2 FQNEAQ (reference sequence). This CDR3 has 14 amino acids. J gave up 2 bases and V 1 base, and 2 bases lay outside the gene matches. The CDR3 DNA reads as TGTGCCAGCAGCTTAGTAGGGGGCGCCTACGAGCAGTACTTC. Its protein product is CASSLVGGAYEQYF.

This clone was recorded only once. The rearrangement links TRBV5-1 to TRBJ2-7, with TRBD2 as a possible D gene (6 bases). The germline gives CDR1 SGHRS, CDR2 YFSETQ. The length of the CDR3 is 15 residues. Trimming removed 3 bases from V and 3 bases from J, with 16 bases in between. The CDR3 is CASSWSFGTDYEQYF. CDR3 sequence (DNA): TGCGCCAGCAGCTGGTCCTTTGGGACTGACTACGAGCAGTACTTC.

Only a few counts were recorded for this clone. The J gene is TRBJ2-1, the V gene TRBV9, with TRBD2 as a possible D gene (5 bases). Per the germline V gene, CDR1 is SGDLS and CDR2 is YYNGEE. V was shortened by 4 bases and J by 7 bases, with 9 bases between the two germline ends. The CDR3 totals 12 residues. Here the CDR3 DNA reads TGTGCCAGCAGCACGGACTTTAATGAGCAGTTCTTC. Translated, it gives CASSTDFNEQFF.

The chain uses TRBV10-3 and TRBJ1-1; tentative D call: TRBD1 (5 bases). Trimming cost V 4 bases and J 0 bases, with 9 bases left between them. The CDR3 spans 14 residues. Germline V lookup: CDR1 ENHRY, CDR2 SYGVKD. The CDR3 bases are TGTGCCATCAGTGCCCAAGGGGTGAACACTGAAGCTTTCTTT. This codes for CAISAQGVNTEAFF.

The chain is built from TRBV2 and TRBJ1-6; no clear D. The germline gives CDR1 SNHLY, CDR2 FYNNEI. V gave up 6 bases and J gave up 6 bases, with 15 bases separating them. CDR3 length: 15 amino acids. CDR3 in amino acids: CASSLDMAPNSPLHF. CDR3 bases: TGTGCCAGCAGCCTCGACATGGCTCCTAATTCACCCCTCCACTTT.

This sequence joins TRBV5-4 and TRBJ2-4; D perhaps matches TRBD1 (6 bases). The ends were cut back, 3 bases at V and 0 bases at J, with 13 bases in the middle. CDR1 and CDR2 from the germline V gene are SGHNT and YYREEE (reference sequence). This CDR3 has 16 amino acids. CDR3 in DNA: TGTGCCAGCAGCTCAACAGGGTCGTTAGCCAAAAACATTCAGTACTTC. This encodes CASSSTGSLAKNIQYF.

This clone was counted a single time. The genes are TRBV7-6 and TRBJ1-5; D not resolved. Germline assignment: CDR1 SGHVS and CDR2 FNYEAQ. The ends were cut back, 5 bases at V and 8 bases at J, with 10 bases in the middle. The CDR3 extends over 12 amino acids. CDR3 amino acids: CASSALIEPQHF. CDR3 sequence (DNA): TGTGCCAGCAGCGCCCTTATAGAGCCCCAGCATTTT.

J is TRBJ1-2 and V is TRBV28, with D tentatively TRBD1 (6 bases). The CDR3 consists of 13 residues. V was trimmed by 2 bases and J by 10 bases, leaving 14 bases between them. Germline loops: CDR1 MDHEN, CDR2 SYDVKM. The CDR3 region has the DNA TGTGCCAGCAGTTTAGGCGGGGGCAGGTTCTACACCTTC. This gives the protein CASSLGGGRFYTF.

This clone was seen a handful of times. CDR3 sequence (DNA): TGTGCCAGTGCACAGGGCCTAATAAGCACAGATACGCAGTATTTT. Its translation: CASAQGLISTDTQYF. V usage is TRBV19 and J usage is TRBJ2-3; the D gene is possibly TRBD1 (6 bases). This CDR3 region has 15 residues. Germline V CDR1 and CDR2: LNHDA, SQIVND (reference sequence). Trimming left V 8 bases short and J 0 bases short, with 15 bases between.

The rearrangement joins TRBV18 to TRBJ1-5; D might be TRBD1 (6 bases). The V end lost 6 bases, the J end lost 0 bases, and 9 bases lay between the germline ends. This CDR3 has 14 residues. Germline CDR1 and CDR2: KGHSH and LQKENI. Written as DNA, the CDR3 is TGTGCCAGCTCCCGACAGGATAGCAATCAGCCCCAGCATTTT. Encoded protein: CASSRQDSNQPQHF.

The chain carries TRBV4-2 and TRBJ2-2; no clear D gene. This CDR3 spans 14 amino acids. Germline assignment: CDR1 LGHNA and CDR2 YNFKEQ. Trimming took 0 bases from V and 4 from J, leaving 6 bases between them. CDR3 sequence (DNA): TGTGCCAGCAGCCAAGACAGAACCACCGGGGAGCTGTTTTTT. Translated: CASSQDRTTGELFF.

The chain is built from TRBV5-1 and TRBJ2-7; possibly TRBD2 for D (6 bases). Germline V gives CDR1 SGHRS, CDR2 YFSETQ. The CDR3 contains 14 residues. The V end lost 0 bases, the J end lost 6 bases, and 13 bases lay between the germline ends. The CDR3 reads CASSLGGGETEQYF. DNA of the CDR3: TGCGCCAGCAGCTTGGGAGGAGGGGAAACCGAGCAGTACTTC.

V usage is TRBV6-6 and J usage is TRBJ1-1; D is perhaps TRBD1 (6 bases). The CDR3 loop spans 15 amino acids. V lost 3 bases, J lost 3 bases, and 14 bases lay in between. The germline CDR1 and CDR2 sequences are MNHNY and SVGAGI (reference sequence). This CDR3 reads CASSYGQGWDTEAFF. DNA of the CDR3: TGTGCCAGCAGTTATGGGCAGGGGTGGGACACTGAAGCTTTCTTT.

V and J are TRBV11-2 and TRBJ2-7; 9 bases fit TRBD1. The CDR3 covers 14 residues. Germline CDR1 and CDR2: SGHAT and FQNNGV. V lost 6 bases to trimming and J lost 2 bases; unmatched junction nucleotides: 5. The CDR3 DNA reads as TGTGCCAGCAGGGGACAGGGCCGTACCTACGAGCAGTACTTC. Translation: CASRGQGRTYEQYF.

This clone showed up just a few times. The rearrangement joins TRBV5-4 to TRBJ1-4; D is perhaps TRBD1 (6 bases). Germline CDR1 reads SGHNT; CDR2 reads YYREEE (reference sequence). The CDR3 runs 15 residues. V was pared by 4 bases and J by 8 bases, with 18 bases between. CDR3: CASSKGGQTQEKLFF. The DNA for the CDR3 is TGTGCCAGCAGCAAAGGGGGACAAACTCAGGAAAAACTGTTTTTT.

This clone was recorded once. The gene calls are TRBV19 and TRBJ1-2; tentative D call: TRBD1 (6 bases). Trimming stripped 7 bases from V and 0 bases from J, with 12 bases between. CDR1 LNHDA and CDR2 SQIVND come from the germline V gene (reference sequence). The CDR3 totals 14 residues. The CDR3 coding sequence is TGTGCCAGTACCACGACAGGAGCTAACTATGGCTACACCTTC. Its translation is CASTTTGANYGYTF.